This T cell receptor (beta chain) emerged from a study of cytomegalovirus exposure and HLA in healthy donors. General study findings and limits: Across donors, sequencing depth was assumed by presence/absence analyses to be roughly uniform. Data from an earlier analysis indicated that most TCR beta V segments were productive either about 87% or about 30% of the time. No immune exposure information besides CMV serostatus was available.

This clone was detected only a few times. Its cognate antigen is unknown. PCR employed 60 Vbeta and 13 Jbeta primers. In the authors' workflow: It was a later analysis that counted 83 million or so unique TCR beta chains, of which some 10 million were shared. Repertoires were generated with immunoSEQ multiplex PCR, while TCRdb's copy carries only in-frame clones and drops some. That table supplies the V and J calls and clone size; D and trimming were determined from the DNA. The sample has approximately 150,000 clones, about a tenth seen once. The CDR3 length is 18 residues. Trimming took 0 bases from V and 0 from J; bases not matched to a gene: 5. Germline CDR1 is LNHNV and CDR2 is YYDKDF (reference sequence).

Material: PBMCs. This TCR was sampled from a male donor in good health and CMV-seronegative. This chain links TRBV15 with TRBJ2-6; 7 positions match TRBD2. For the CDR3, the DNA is TGTGCCACCAGCAGAGATCGGGAGGAGTACTCTGGGGCCAACGTCCTGACTTTC. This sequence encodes CATSRDREEYSGANVLTF.